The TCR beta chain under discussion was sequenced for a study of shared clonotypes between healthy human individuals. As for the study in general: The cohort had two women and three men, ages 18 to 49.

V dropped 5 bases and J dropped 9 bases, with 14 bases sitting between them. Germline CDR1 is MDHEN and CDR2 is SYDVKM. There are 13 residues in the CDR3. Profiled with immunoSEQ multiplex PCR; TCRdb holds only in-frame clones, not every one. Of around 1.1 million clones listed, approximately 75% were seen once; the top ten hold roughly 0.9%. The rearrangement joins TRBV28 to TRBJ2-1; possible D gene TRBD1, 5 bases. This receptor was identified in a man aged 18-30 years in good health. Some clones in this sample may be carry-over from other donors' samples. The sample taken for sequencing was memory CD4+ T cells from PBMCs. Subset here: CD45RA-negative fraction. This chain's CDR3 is CASSPSRTPEQFF. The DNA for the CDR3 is TGTGCCAGCAGTCCCTCTAGGACACCTGAGCAGTTCTTC.